The clone carrying this T cell receptor (beta chain) was observed a few times. Its antigen is unknown. This entry comes from a study of T cells in Graves' hyperthyroidism and ophthalmopathy. General study findings and limits: For ophthalmopathy, model prediction preceded onset by a median around 7 months.

There were TCR beta CDR3 regions amplified from RNA transcripts. With the HTBI primer set, the TCR CDR3 went through a first round of RT-PCR. TCRdb recomputed calls from the multiplex PCR reads with MiXCR, one row per CDR3 protein. The profile shows about 420,000 distinct CDR3 sequences, more than 15% of them singletons. Researchers defined stable Graves' hyperthyroidism as no ophthalmopathy progression within 18 months. In making diagnoses, clinical symptoms, serum thyroxine and TRAb, thyroid ultrasound and orbital computed tomography were all used. An approximately 9.4 ml volume of fresh peripheral blood provided the PBMCs. The clonotype was recovered from a woman aged 18-29 years with Graves' hyperthyroidism. The specimen was blood.

The DNA of the CDR3 is TGTGCCAGCAGTGAAATCCGTGCGGGAGGGCTCTCGGGGGGGGCCAACGTCCTGACTTTC. Amino acid sequence: CASSEIRAGGLSGGANVLTF. This chain joins TRBV2 and TRBJ2-6, with 9 bases identical to TRBD2. Trimming at V came to 2 bases and at J to 4 bases, leaving 15 bases not matched to a gene. The CDR3 loop spans 20 amino acids. Germline V gives CDR1 SNHLY, CDR2 FYNNEI. Combining the CDR3 with reference TRBV2 and TRBJ2-6 gives the whole variable domain EPEVTQTPSHQVTQMGQEVILRCVPISNHLYFYWYRQILGQKVEFLVSFYNNEISEKSEIFDDQFSVERPDGSNFTLKIRSTKLEDSAMYFCASSEIRAGGLSGGANVLTFGAGSRLTVL.